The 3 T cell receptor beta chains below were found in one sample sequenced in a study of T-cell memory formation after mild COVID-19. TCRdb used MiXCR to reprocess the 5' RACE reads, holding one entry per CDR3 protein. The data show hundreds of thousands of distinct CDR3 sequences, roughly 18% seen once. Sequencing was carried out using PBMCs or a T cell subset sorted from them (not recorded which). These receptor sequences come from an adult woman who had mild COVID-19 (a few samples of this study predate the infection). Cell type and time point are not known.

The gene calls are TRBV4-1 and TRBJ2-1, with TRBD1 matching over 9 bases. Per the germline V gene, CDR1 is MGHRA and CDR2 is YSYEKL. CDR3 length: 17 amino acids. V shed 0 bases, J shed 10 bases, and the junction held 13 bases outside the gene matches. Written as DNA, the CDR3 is TGCGCCAGCAGCCAAGATCGGTCGGGACAGGGATTAGGGGAGCAGTTCTTC. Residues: CASSQDRSGQGLGEQFF.

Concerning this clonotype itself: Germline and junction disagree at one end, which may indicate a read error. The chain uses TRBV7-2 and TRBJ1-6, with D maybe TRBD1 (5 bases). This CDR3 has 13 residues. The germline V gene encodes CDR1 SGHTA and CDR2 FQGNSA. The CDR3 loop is CASSLGQNSHLHF. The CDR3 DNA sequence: TGTGCCAGCAGCTTAGGACAGAATTCACACCTCCACTTT.

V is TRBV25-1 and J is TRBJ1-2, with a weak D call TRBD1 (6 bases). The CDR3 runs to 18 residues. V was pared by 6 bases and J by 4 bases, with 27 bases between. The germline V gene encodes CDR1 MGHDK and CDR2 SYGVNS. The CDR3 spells CASSASGLQGGSLYGYTF. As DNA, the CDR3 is TGTGCCAGCAGCGCCTCGGGGCTACAGGGAGGGTCCCTCTATGGCTACACCTTC.